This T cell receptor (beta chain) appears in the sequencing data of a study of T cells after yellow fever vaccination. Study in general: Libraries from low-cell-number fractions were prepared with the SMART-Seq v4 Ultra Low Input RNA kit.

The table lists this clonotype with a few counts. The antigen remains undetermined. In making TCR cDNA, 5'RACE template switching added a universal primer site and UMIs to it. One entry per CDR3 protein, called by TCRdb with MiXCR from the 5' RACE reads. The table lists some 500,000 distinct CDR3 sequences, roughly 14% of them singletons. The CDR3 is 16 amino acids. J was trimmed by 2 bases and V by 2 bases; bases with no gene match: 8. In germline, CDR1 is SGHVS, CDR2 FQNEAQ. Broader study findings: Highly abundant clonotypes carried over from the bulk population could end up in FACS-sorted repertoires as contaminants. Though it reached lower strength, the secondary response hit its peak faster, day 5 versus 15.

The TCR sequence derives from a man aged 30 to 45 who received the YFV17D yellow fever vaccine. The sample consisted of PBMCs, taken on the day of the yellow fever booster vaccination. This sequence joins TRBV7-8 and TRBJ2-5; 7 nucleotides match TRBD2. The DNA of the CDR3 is TGTGCCAGCAGCTTATATGCGGGAGTAGGGCAAGAGACCCAGTACTTC. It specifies CASSLYAGVGQETQYF.